The clone carrying this T cell receptor (beta chain) was recorded once. This entry comes from a study of blood T cell repertoires in COVID-19. Overall study: T cells, B-cell-depleted T cells, or PBMCs supplied cDNA or gDNA.

V lost 3 bases to trimming and J lost 6 bases, with 14 bases between them. The CDR3 is made up of 14 amino acids. The germline gives CDR1 WNHNN, CDR2 SYGVQD (reference sequence). Seattle cases were enrolled at active infection and followed longitudinally. Per the original methods: Using reference gene primer amplification, nucleated cell counts were estimated. TCRdb's table, derived via immunoSEQ multiplex PCR, lists solely in-frame clones and lacks some. The DNA gave D and trimming, while V, J and clone size come from that table. The sample shows 270,000 or so clones, around 85% of them seen only once.

Sequenced input: peripheral blood. V and J are TRBV10-1 and TRBJ1-1; possibly TRBD1 for D (6 bases). This TCR was sampled from a woman aged 25 to 45 with COVID-19, enrolled during active disease. The CDR3 region has the DNA TGCGCCAGCAGTGAAGACAGGTTAGGTGCTGAAGCTTTCTTT. It encodes CASSEDRLGAEAFF.